Reported below is one T cell receptor (beta chain). The antigen remains undetermined. Second doses that came at about 4 or about 12 weeks were put together. Profiled with immunoSEQ multiplex PCR; TCRdb holds only in-frame clones, not every one. The sample consists of about 150,000 clones, more than 70% of them appearing once. The sample comes from a study of T cell responses to AZD1222 COVID-19 vaccine. Study results and caveats: Only six individuals given AZD1222 were seropositive at baseline. Spike-specific TCR repertoires showed rising breadth and depth after two AZD1222 doses. Researchers took repertoire samples only after the peak T cell response had come.

V was clipped by 2 bases and J by 9 bases, with 10 bases between them. Germline V gene sequence: CDR1 DFQATT, CDR2 SNEGSKA (reference sequence). The CDR3 runs 11 residues. The receptor was derived from an adult who received the AZD1222 COVID-19 vaccine. The source was peripheral blood, collected 28 days after the second AZD1222 dose. The V and J genes are TRBV20-1 and TRBJ1-1; no clear D. The CDR3 is CSARSQNQAFF. CDR3 DNA: TGCAGTGCTAGATCCCAGAACCAAGCTTTCTTT.